Listed below are T cell receptor beta chains from one sample, sequenced in a study of T cell responses to AZD1222 COVID-19 vaccine. Assay: immunoSEQ multiplex PCR; the TCRdb copy retains only in-frame clones and omits some. The data hold about 170,000 clones, with 80% to 95% observed a single time. The sample here was peripheral blood, taken on day 0 of AZD1222 vaccination. These receptors all come from an adult in good health. Both conserved end residues are part of each CDR3. The D gene is left open where the match is weak. Where a row states a size, it is once, few, many or the class of an expanded clone; other rows omit it.

clone_size j_call v_call d_call cdr3_nt cdr3_aa
NA TRBJ2-3 TRBV7-2 TRBD2 TGTGCCAGCAGCCGACTAGCGGATACGCAGTATTTT CASSRLADTQYF
NA TRBJ2-4 TRBV21-1 NA TGTGCCAGCAGCAAAGATAACTGTCACGCGGGCCTCAAAAACATTCAGTACTTC CASSKDNCHAGLKNIQYF
NA TRBJ2-1 TRBV4-1 TRBD2 TGCGCCAGCAGCCCCAGGACTAGCGGGAATGAGCAGTTCTTC CASSPRTSGNEQFF
NA TRBJ2-7 TRBV6-5 TRBD1 TGTGCCAGCAGACGGACAGGGGAAGCGTACGAGCAGTACTTC CASRRTGEAYEQYF
NA TRBJ2-1 TRBV11-2 TRBD2 TGTGCCAGCAGCCTCCGGGGGGGCGGGGGTTACTCCTACAATGAGCAGTTCTTC CASSLRGGGGYSYNEQFF
NA TRBJ1-1 TRBV2 NA TGTGCCAGCCTCGAAGGAGGGGGCACTGAAGCTTTCTTT CASLEGGGTEAFF
NA TRBJ2-1 TRBV11-3 TRBD2 TGTGCCAGCAGTTTGCGGACTAGCGAGCACAATGAGCAGTTCTTC CASSLRTSEHNEQFF
NA TRBJ1-6 TRBV4-2 NA TGTGCCAGCAGCCAAGATCGGCAGGGAACGGGTAATTCACCCCTCCACTTT CASSQDRQGTGNSPLHF
NA TRBJ1-6 TRBV14 NA TGTGCCAGCAGCCAAGACGGACACCTCTATAATTCACCCCTCCACTTT CASSQDGHLYNSPLHF
NA TRBJ1-5 TRBV29-1 NA TGCAGCGTTGTGGAGAGCAATCAGCCCCAGCATTTT CSVVESNQPQHF
NA TRBJ2-7 TRBV18 NA TGTGCCAGCTCACCGGACGCGACCGGCTCCTACGAGCAGTACTTC CASSPDATGSYEQYF
NA TRBJ2-5 TRBV12-5 TRBD2 TGTGCTAGTGGTTCCCCTGTATTAGCGGGGGGCCCGCCCCAGTACTTC CASGSPVLAGGPPQYF
NA TRBJ1-5 TRBV19 TRBD1 TGTGCCAGCCGGGACAGGGGTAGCAATCAGCCCCAGCATTTT CASRDRGSNQPQHF
few TRBJ2-2 TRBV5-1 NA TGCGCCAGCAGCGCAACGGTACTTAACACCGGGGAGCTGTTTTTT CASSATVLNTGELFF
NA TRBJ2-5 TRBV18 NA TGTGCCAGCTCACCCTCTCTAGCAGAGACCCAGTACTTC CASSPSLAETQYF
NA TRBJ1-1 TRBV9 TRBD1 TGTGCCAGCAGCCACGACAGGGGGATGAACACTGAAGCTTTCTTT CASSHDRGMNTEAFF
NA TRBJ1-5 TRBV3-1/TRBV3-2 NA TGTGCCAGCAGCCAAGGGCAGAACAATCAGCCCCAGCATTTT CASSQGQNNQPQHF
NA TRBJ1-5 TRBV6-5 NA TGTGCCAGCAGGGCGGAACCTTCCCTTAATCAGCCCCAGCATTTT CASRAEPSLNQPQHF
NA TRBJ1-1 TRBV11-3 NA TGTGCCAGCAGCTTATTCCTGAACACTGAAGCTTTCTTT CASSLFLNTEAFF
NA TRBJ1-6 TRBV5-1 TRBD1 TGCGCCAGCAGCGGGACAGGGGGCTTTAATTCACCCCTCCACTTT CASSGTGGFNSPLHF
NA TRBJ1-1 TRBV9 NA TGTGCCAGCAACCCAACCGGGACAAGGAACACTGAAGCTTTCTTT CASNPTGTRNTEAFF
NA TRBJ2-2 TRBV7-2 NA TGTGCCAGCAGCTTCAGGGATAACACCGGGGAGCTGTTTTTT CASSFRDNTGELFF
NA TRBJ2-3 TRBV12-3/TRBV12-4 NA TGTGCCAGCAGTTTTCTCGCAGATACGCAGTATTTT CASSFLADTQYF
NA TRBJ2-5 TRBV29-1 TRBD2 TGCAGCGTCGGGGGGACTAGCGGGAACCATCAAGAGACCCAGTACTTC CSVGGTSGNHQETQYF
NA TRBJ2-1 TRBV10-1 NA TGCGCCAGCAGTGAGTCCCCCCGGTACAATGAGCAGTTCTTC CASSESPRYNEQFF
few TRBJ1-3 TRBV7-8 NA TGTGCCAGCAGCTTACAGCCCAGGGAAGGAAACACCATATATTTT CASSLQPREGNTIYF
NA TRBJ1-2 TRBV4-1 NA TGCGCCAGCAGCCAGGGGGAAGCTAACTATGGCTACACCTTC CASSQGEANYGYTF
NA TRBJ2-3 TRBV19 NA TGTGCCAGTAGACACAGGGAGCTCACAGATACGCAGTATTTT CASRHRELTDTQYF
once TRBJ1-4 TRBV13 NA TGTGCCAGCAGCTCCCGACAGGACTTGAATGAAAAACTGTTTTTT CASSSRQDLNEKLFF
NA TRBJ1-5 TRBV19 NA TGTGCCAGTAGTATTACGGGCATGTATCAGCCCCAGCATTTT CASSITGMYQPQHF
once TRBJ2-7 TRBV18 NA TGTGCCAGCTCACCCGGGACACACTACGAGCAGTACTTC CASSPGTHYEQYF
NA TRBJ2-1 TRBV6-2/TRBV6-3 TRBD2 TGTGCCAGCAGTCGCCCCTTGGAGCGGGGGAGAAGGGACAATGAGCAGTTCTTC CASSRPLERGRRDNEQFF
once TRBJ1-2 TRBV18 NA TGTGCCAGCTCACCATCCCAGGATGGCTACACCTTC CASSPSQDGYTF
NA TRBJ1-2 TRBV18 NA TGTGCCAGCTCTCCGGGGAGGGAGGCTAACTATGGCTACACCTTC CASSPGREANYGYTF
NA TRBJ1-2 TRBV3-1/TRBV3-2 NA TGTGCCAGCACCTTATTGGGGTTAGGCTACACCTTC CASTLLGLGYTF
NA TRBJ1-5 TRBV19 NA TGTGCCAGTAGTATCCCAGGGGATAGCAATCAGCCCCAGCATTTT CASSIPGDSNQPQHF